This TCR beta chain was identified during a study of blood T cell repertoires in COVID-19. In the original workflow: Amplification from reference gene primers served as the basis for estimated nucleated cell counts. Profiling relied on immunoSEQ multiplex PCR, and the TCRdb table lists in-frame clones only, not all of them. The DNA gave D and trimming, while V, J and clone size come from that table. The data show about 250,000 clones, 80% to 90% seen once. Sequencing was done on a sample of peripheral blood. The clonotype was recovered from a man aged 25 to 40 with acute or convalescent COVID-19.

The DNA for the CDR3 is TGTGCCAGCGACCTAGCGGGGGGGGAGAATGAGCAGTTCTTC. Protein product: CASDLAGGENEQFF. The chain combines TRBV2 with TRBJ2-1, with TRBD2 identical over 12 bases. Trimming cost V 8 bases and J 7 bases; bases outside gene matches: 6. Germline CDR1 SNHLY, CDR2 FYNNEI. The CDR3 spans 14 residues. Variable domain in full (rest from reference TRBV2 and TRBJ2-1): EPEVTQTPSHQVTQMGQEVILRCVPISNHLYFYWYRQILGQKVEFLVSFYNNEISEKSEIFDDQFSVERPDGSNFTLKIRSTKLEDSAMYFCASDLAGGENEQFFGPGTRLTVL.